The rows below give T cell receptor beta chains drawn from one sample of a study of early T cells in non-severe SARS-CoV-2 infection. A single record per CDR3 protein comes from TCRdb applying MiXCR to the 5' RACE reads. The sample has about 39,000 distinct CDR3 sequences; over 6% are singletons. Specimen: whole blood. All receptors come from an adult who was a healthcare worker with PCR-confirmed SARS-CoV-2 infection or an uninfected control (not recorded which). Both conserved end residues are part of each CDR3.

j_call	v_call	cdr3_aa
TRBJ1-1	TRBV14	CASSPLFRTGRLNTEAFF
TRBJ1-2	TRBV6-2/TRBV6-3	CASSWQVSYTF
TRBJ2-2	TRBV7-8	CASSPWAPGTGELFF
TRBJ2-5	TRBV12-3/TRBV12-4	CASRATGIVETQYF
TRBJ1-1	TRBV29-1	CSVEPGEAFF
TRBJ1-1	TRBV12-3/TRBV12-4	CASSFGKGWSNTEAFF
TRBJ1-2	TRBV7-8	CASRPDSLAYGYTF
TRBJ2-2	TRBV19	CASSALASGTAGELFF
TRBJ2-2	TRBV20-1	CSARDGTTGELFF
TRBJ1-1	TRBV15	CATRQGNTEAFF
TRBJ2-2	TRBV18	CASSPTSGLAMTGELFF
TRBJ2-2	TRBV7-6	CASSLSAGGEFTGELFF
TRBJ2-7	TRBV6-6	CASRSPGQGRYEQYF
TRBJ2-2	TRBV11-3	CASSLVPQLLTGDLFF
TRBJ2-5	TRBV15	CATSRRRLLQETQYF
TRBJ1-1	TRBV12-5	CASGYLAGAMNTEAFF
TRBJ2-1	TRBV7-6	CASSPRSSYNEQFF
TRBJ2-4	TRBV10-3	CATGRHGKNIQYF
TRBJ2-3	TRBV19	CASSSSGDTQYF
TRBJ2-2	TRBV2	CASSARLGTGELFF
TRBJ2-3	TRBV7-3	CASSLRDSRRSTDTQYF
TRBJ2-3	TRBV29-1	CSEQGASDTQYF
TRBJ2-7	TRBV6-5	CASRNAYEQYF
TRBJ2-7	TRBV3-1	CASSQGDGQGSSYEQYF
TRBJ1-3	TRBV28	CASSPIGTRTIYF
TRBJ2-7	TRBV7-2	CASSLAGRAYEQYF